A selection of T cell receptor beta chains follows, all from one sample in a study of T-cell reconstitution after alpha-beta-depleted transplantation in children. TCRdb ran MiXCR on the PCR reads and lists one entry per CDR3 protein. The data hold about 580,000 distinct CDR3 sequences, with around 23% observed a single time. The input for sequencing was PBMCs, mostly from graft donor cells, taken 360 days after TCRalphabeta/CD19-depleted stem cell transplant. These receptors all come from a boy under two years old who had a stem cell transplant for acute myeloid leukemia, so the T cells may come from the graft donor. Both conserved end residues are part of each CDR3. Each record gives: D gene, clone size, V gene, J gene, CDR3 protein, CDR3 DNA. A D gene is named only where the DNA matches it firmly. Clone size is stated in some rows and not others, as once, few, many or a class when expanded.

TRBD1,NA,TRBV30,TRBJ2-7,CAWGTGAYEQYF,TGTGCCTGGGGGACAGGGGCCTACGAGCAGTACTTC
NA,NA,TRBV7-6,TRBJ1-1,CASSLPDTNLEAFF,TGTGCCAGCAGCTTACCAGACACGAATTTGGAAGCTTTCTTT
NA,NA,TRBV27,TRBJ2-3,CASNFRDTQYF,TGTGCCAGCAATTTTCGAGATACGCAGTATTTT
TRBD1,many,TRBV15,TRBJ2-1,CATSGDRDYNEQFF,TGTGCCACCAGCGGGGACAGGGACTACAATGAGCAGTTCTTC
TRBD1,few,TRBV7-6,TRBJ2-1,CASSSPKGQIYNEQFF,TGTGCCAGCAGCTCCCCTAAGGGACAGATCTACAATGAGCAGTTCTTC
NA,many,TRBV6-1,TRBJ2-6,CASGPQGQLVFGANVLTF,TGTGCCAGCGGACCTCAGGGGCAGTTAGTATTTGGGGCCAACGTCCTGACTTTC
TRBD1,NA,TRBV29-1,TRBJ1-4,CSVGTGPWGTNEKLFF,TGCAGCGTCGGGACAGGGCCCTGGGGGACTAATGAAAAACTGTTTTTT
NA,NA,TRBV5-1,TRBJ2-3,CASSSPLPDTQYF,TGCGCCAGCAGCTCCCCCTTACCAGATACGCAGTATTTT
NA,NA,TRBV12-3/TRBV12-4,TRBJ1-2,CASSLRTVPWGYTF,TGTGCCAGCAGTTTAAGGACAGTCCCTTGGGGCTACACCTTC
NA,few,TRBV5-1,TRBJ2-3,CASQRGDTQYF,TGCGCCAGCCAACGCGGGGATACGCAGTATTTT
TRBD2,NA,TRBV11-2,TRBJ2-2,CASSPSGGGPGELFF,TGTGCCAGCAGCCCCAGCGGGGGAGGGCCCGGGGAGCTGTTTTTT
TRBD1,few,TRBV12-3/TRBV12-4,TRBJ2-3,CASSRWTGGEDTQYF,TGTGCCAGCAGCCGCTGGACAGGGGGGGAAGATACGCAGTATTTT
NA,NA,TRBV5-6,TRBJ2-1,CASRLGEGYHNEQFF,TGTGCCAGCAGGCTGGGAGAAGGGTATCACAATGAGCAGTTCTTC
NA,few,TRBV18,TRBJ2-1,CASSPLGVGYNEQFF,TGTGCCAGCTCACCGTTAGGGGTTGGATACAATGAGCAGTTCTTC
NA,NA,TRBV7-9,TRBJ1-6,CASSLGGRSAPLHF,TGTGCCAGCAGCTTAGGGGGACGCAGTGCACCCCTCCACTTT
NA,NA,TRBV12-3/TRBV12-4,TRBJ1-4,CASSPWDTGREKLFF,TGTGCCAGCAGCCCCTGGGACACGGGGAGGGAAAAACTGTTTTTT
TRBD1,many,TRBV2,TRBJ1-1,CASRPQGDNTEAFF,TGTGCCAGCAGGCCACAGGGGGACAACACTGAAGCTTTCTTT
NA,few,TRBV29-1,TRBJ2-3,CSVEGRGGSSSTDTQYF,TGCAGCGTTGAAGGACGGGGCGGCTCTTCTAGCACAGATACGCAGTATTTT
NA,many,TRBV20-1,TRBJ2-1,CSAPNYNEQFF,TGCAGTGCTCCGAACTACAATGAGCAGTTCTTC
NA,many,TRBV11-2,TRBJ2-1,CASSLAVGPQFF,TGTGCCAGCAGCTTAGCTGTGGGGCCTCAGTTCTTC
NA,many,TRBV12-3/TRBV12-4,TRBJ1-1,CASSYRAGTEAFF,TGTGCCAGCAGTTACAGGGCTGGCACTGAAGCTTTCTTT
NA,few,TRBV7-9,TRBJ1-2,CASSLDSPNYGYTF,TGTGCCAGCAGCCTCGACAGTCCTAACTATGGCTACACCTTC
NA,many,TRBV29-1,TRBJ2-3,CSVPMFRDTQYF,TGCAGCGTCCCCATGTTTCGAGATACGCAGTATTTT
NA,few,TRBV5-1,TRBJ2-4,CASSPAGIPKNIQYF,TGCGCCAGCAGCCCGGCGGGTATACCCAAAAACATTCAGTACTTC
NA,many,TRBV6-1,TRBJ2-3,CASSESTGRLDTQYF,TGTGCCAGCAGTGAAAGTACAGGGCGTCTGGATACGCAGTATTTT
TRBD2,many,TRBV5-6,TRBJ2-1,CASSSPGLHNEQFF,TGTGCCAGCAGCTCTCCGGGACTACACAATGAGCAGTTCTTC
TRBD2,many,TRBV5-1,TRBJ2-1,CASSLRGVLYNEQFF,TGCGCCAGCAGCTTGCGGGGGGTCCTCTACAATGAGCAGTTCTTC
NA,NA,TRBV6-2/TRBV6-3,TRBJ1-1,CASTHGRGGAEAFF,TGTGCCAGCACCCATGGGCGGGGGGGGGCTGAAGCTTTCTTT
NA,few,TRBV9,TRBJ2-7,CASSVGDNRLGEQYF,TGTGCCAGCAGCGTAGGGGACAATCGTCTGGGGGAGCAGTACTTC
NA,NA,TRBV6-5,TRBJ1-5,CASSSTGYSNQPQHF,TGTGCCAGCAGTTCGACAGGTTATAGCAATCAGCCCCAGCATTTT
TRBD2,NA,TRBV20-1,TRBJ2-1,CSALAGGAYNEQFF,TGCAGTGCTTTAGCGGGGGGGGCGTACAATGAGCAGTTCTTC
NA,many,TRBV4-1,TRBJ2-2,CASLGGNTGELFF,TGCGCCAGCTTGGGAGGGAACACCGGGGAGCTGTTTTTT
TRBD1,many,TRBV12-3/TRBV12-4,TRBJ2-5,CASTFGDRGETQYF,TGTGCCAGCACTTTCGGCGACAGGGGAGAGACCCAGTACTTC
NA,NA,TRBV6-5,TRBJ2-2,CASKRSGTPNTGELFF,TGTGCCAGCAAACGCTCCGGGACACCGAACACCGGGGAGCTGTTTTTT
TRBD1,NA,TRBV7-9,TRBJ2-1,CASSFAPDQGVYNEQFF,TGTGCCAGCAGCTTTGCACCGGATCAGGGGGTTTACAATGAGCAGTTCTTC
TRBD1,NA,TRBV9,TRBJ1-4,CASSTGTGDEKLFF,TGTGCCAGCAGCACCGGGACAGGGGATGAAAAACTGTTTTTT
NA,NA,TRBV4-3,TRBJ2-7,CASSQEVPRGNFAYEQYF,TGCGCCAGCAGCCAAGAAGTCCCCCGGGGGAATTTCGCCTACGAGCAGTACTTC
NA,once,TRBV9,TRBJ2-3,CASSGLPSTDTQYF,TGTGCCAGCAGCGGACTACCCTCCACAGATACGCAGTATTTT
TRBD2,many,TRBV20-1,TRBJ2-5,CSALAGGNQETQYF,TGCAGTGCTTTAGCGGGGGGTAACCAAGAGACCCAGTACTTC
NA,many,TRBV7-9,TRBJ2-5,CASSLVRDQETQYF,TGTGCCAGCAGCTTAGTTAGGGATCAAGAGACCCAGTACTTC
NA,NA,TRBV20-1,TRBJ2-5,CSASHRQETQYF,TGCAGTGCTAGCCACCGCCAAGAGACCCAGTACTTC
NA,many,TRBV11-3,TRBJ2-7,CASSTRQSYEQYF,TGTGCCAGCAGCACCCGACAGAGCTACGAGCAGTACTTC
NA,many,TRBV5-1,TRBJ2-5,CASLGATDPQETQYF,TGCGCCAGCCTAGGGGCGACAGACCCGCAAGAGACCCAGTACTTC
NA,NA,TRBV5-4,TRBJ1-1,CASSSEEDTEAFF,TGTGCCAGCAGCTCGGAAGAGGACACTGAAGCTTTCTTT
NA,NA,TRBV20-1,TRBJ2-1,CSARGPGERAAYNEQFF,TGCAGTGCTAGAGGCCCCGGGGAGCGGGCGGCCTACAATGAGCAGTTCTTC
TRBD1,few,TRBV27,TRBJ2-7,CASSGQGINPYEQYF,TGTGCCAGCAGCGGACAGGGCATTAACCCCTACGAGCAGTACTTC
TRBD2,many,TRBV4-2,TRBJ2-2,CASSQRGGSTGELFF,TGTGCCAGCAGCCAACGCGGGGGGAGCACCGGGGAGCTGTTTTTT
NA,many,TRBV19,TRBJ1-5,CASSDRGSDNQPQHF,TGTGCCAGTAGTGACCGTGGGAGCGACAATCAGCCCCAGCATTTT
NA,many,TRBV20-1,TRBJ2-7,CSASYGGSYEQYF,TGCAGTGCTAGTTACGGGGGTTCCTACGAGCAGTACTTC
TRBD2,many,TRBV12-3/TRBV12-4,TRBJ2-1,CASSSHAGGHNEQFF,TGTGCCAGCAGTTCCCACGCGGGGGGGCACAATGAGCAGTTCTTC